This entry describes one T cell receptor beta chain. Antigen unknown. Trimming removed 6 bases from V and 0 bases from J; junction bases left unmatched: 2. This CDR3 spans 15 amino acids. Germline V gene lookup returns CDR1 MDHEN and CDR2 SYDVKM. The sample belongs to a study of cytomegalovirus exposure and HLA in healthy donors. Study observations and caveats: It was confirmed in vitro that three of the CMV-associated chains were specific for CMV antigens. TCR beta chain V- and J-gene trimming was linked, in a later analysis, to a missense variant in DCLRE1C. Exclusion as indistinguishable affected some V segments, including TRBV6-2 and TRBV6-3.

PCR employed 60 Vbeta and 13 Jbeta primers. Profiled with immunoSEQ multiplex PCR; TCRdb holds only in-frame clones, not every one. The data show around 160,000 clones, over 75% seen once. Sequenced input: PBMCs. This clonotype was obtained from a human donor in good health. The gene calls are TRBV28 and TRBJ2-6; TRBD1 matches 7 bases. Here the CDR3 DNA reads TGTGCCAGCAGCGACAGGGTCTCTGGGGCCAACGTCCTGACTTTC. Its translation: CASSDRVSGANVLTF.